A single sample gave rise to the 15 T cell receptor beta chains below, sequenced in a study of OX40 agonist ivuxolimab in advanced cancers. The repertoire was sequenced with immunoSEQ multiplex PCR; TCRdb's copy has only in-frame clones and lacks some. The data contain around 52,000 clones, 83% of them seen just once; the ten biggest clones take up approximately 2.8%. The starting material was CD4+ or CD8+ T cells sorted from blood, obtained in a trial of the OX40 agonist ivuxolimab. The receptors shown here come from an adult with an advanced solid tumor such as melanoma, head and neck, liver or kidney cancer.

The chain combines TRBV28 with TRBJ2-5, with TRBD2 matching over 8 bases. V was pared by 6 bases and J by 6 bases, with 9 bases of the junction left unmatched. Germline lookup yields CDR1 MDHEN and CDR2 SYDVKM. This CDR3 has 14 residues. The CDR3 DNA reads TGTGCCAGCAGGCAGTCGGGAGGGCCGCAGACCCAGTACTTC. Protein sequence: CASRQSGGPQTQYF.

The V gene is TRBV11-2, the J gene TRBJ1-2; TRBD1 aligns across 8 bases. Trimming at V came to 4 bases and at J to 7 bases, leaving 8 bases not matched to a gene. Germline CDR1 and CDR2: SGHAT and FQNNGV. The CDR3 extends over 14 amino acids. Here the CDR3 reads CASSSGQGNSGYTF. CDR3 sequence (DNA): TGTGCCAGCAGCTCCGGACAGGGTAATAGTGGCTACACCTTC.

This chain uses TRBV30 with TRBJ1-5, with D perhaps matching TRBD1 (5 bases). The CDR3 is made up of 16 amino acids. Germline V gene data show CDR1 as GTSNPN and CDR2 as SVGIG (reference sequence). Trimming took 1 base from V and 2 from J, leaving 15 bases between them. As DNA, the CDR3 is TGTGCCTGGAGTGCTTTTCGGGGGTTAGGCAATCAGCCCCAGCATTTT. This codes for CAWSAFRGLGNQPQHF.

This rearrangement joins TRBV28 to TRBJ1-5, with 10 bases lining up with TRBD1. J was trimmed by 3 bases and V by 3 bases; bases with no gene match: 14. Germline V gene lookup returns CDR1 MDHEN and CDR2 SYDVKM. CDR3 size: 19 residues. The CDR3 sequence: CASSFGVRATGGLNQPQHF. Written as DNA, the CDR3 is TGTGCCAGCAGTTTCGGTGTCCGCGCGACAGGGGGCCTCAATCAGCCCCAGCATTTT. Full variable domain (remainder filled in from reference TRBV28 and TRBJ1-5): DVKVTQSSRYLVKRTGEKVFLECVQDMDHENMFWYRQDPGLGLRLIYFSYDVKMKEKGDIPEGYSVSREKKERFSLILESASTNQTSMYLCASSFGVRATGGLNQPQHFGDGTRLSIL.

The chain joins TRBV19 to TRBJ1-1; 11 positions match TRBD1. The V gene's germline CDR1 is LNHDA and CDR2 SQIVND (reference sequence). CDR3 length: 17 residues. With 6 bases clipped from V and 1 base from J, the junction kept 10 bases outside the gene matches. CDR3 sequence reads: CASSRPGQGVRNTEAFF. CDR3 coding DNA: TGTGCCAGTAGCCGACCGGGACAGGGGGTCCGGAACACTGAAGCTTTCTTT.

V is TRBV5-4 and J is TRBJ1-3; tentative D call: TRBD1 (5 bases). From germline, CDR1 is SGHNT and CDR2 YYREEE (reference sequence). The CDR3 covers 15 residues. The V and J ends lost 1 base and 2 bases respectively, with 10 bases between them. Here the CDR3 DNA reads TGTGCCAGCAGCTTGCAGGGAGGGGCTGGAAACACCATATATTTT. Its translation: CASSLQGGAGNTIYF. The whole variable domain, filled in from reference TRBV5-4 and TRBJ1-3, reads ETGVTQSPTHLIKTRGQQVTLRCSSQSGHNTVSWYQQALGQGPQFIFQYYREEENGRGNFPPRFSGLQFPNYSSELNVNALELDDSALYLCASSLQGGAGNTIYFGEGSWLTVV.

This chain joins TRBV10-3 and TRBJ2-7; 8 bases are a match to TRBD2. Germline V gene lookup returns CDR1 ENHRY and CDR2 SYGVKD. The CDR3 has 13 amino acids. V shed 2 bases, J shed 5 bases, and the junction held 2 bases outside the gene matches. Here the CDR3 reads CAISERGGDEQYF. CDR3 DNA sequence: TGTGCCATCAGTGAGCGGGGGGGGGACGAGCAGTACTTC.

This chain joins TRBV5-1 and TRBJ1-6; D might be TRBD1 (5 bases). Per germline, CDR1 SGHRS and CDR2 YFSETQ. This CDR3 is 15 amino acids long. The V end lost 0 bases, the J end lost 7 bases, and 11 bases lay between the germline ends. CDR3 DNA: TGCGCCAGCAGCTTGGATACGGGGGGGAATTCACCCCTCCACTTT. Its translation: CASSLDTGGNSPLHF.

This chain joins TRBV6-1 and TRBJ1-5; 7 positions match TRBD1. This CDR3 comprises 14 residues. V dropped 10 bases and J dropped 4; count of bases not matched to a gene: 10. Germline loops: CDR1 MNHNS, CDR2 SASEGT. CDR3 sequence (DNA): TGTGCCACCTCCAGGGGACAGATTAATCAGCCCCAGCATTTT. It yields the protein CATSRGQINQPQHF.

J is TRBJ1-3 and V is TRBV27, with D hard to call. Trimming removed 4 bases at V and 2 bases at J, with 6 bases between. This CDR3 has 13 amino acids. In germline, CDR1 is MNHEY, CDR2 SMNVEV (reference sequence). This CDR3 is CASSSPTGNTIYF. The CDR3 DNA is TGTGCCAGCAGTTCCCCCACTGGAAACACCATATATTTT.

On this clone itself: Other DNA sequences in this specimen translate into the identical CDR3. V and J are TRBV5-5 and TRBJ2-7; no definite D call. V dropped 0 bases and J dropped 1 base, with 8 bases sitting between them. The CDR3 consists of 14 residues. The germline gives CDR1 SGHKS, CDR2 YYEKEE (reference sequence). This CDR3 reads CASSLVGRSYEQYF. In DNA form, the CDR3 reads TGTGCCAGCAGCTTGGTCGGCAGATCCTACGAGCAGTACTTC.

The chain links TRBV11-3 to TRBJ2-3, with TRBD1 identical over 7 bases. There are 16 residues in the CDR3. Germline lookup yields CDR1 SGHNT and CDR2 YENEEA. J gave up 2 bases and V 5 bases, and 10 bases lay outside the gene matches. The CDR3 protein is CASSLGQRVYTDTQYF. CDR3 coding DNA: TGTGCCAGCAGCCTGGGACAGAGGGTTTACACAGATACGCAGTATTTT.

The chain combines TRBV2 with TRBJ2-7; D unresolved. This CDR3 has 12 amino acids. CDR1 SNHLY and CDR2 FYNNEI come from the germline V gene. V was cut by 3 bases and J by 2 bases, with 5 bases left in between. The CDR3 reads CASSDIPYEQYF. CDR3 sequence (DNA): TGTGCCAGCAGTGATATCCCCTACGAGCAGTACTTC.

This sequence joins TRBV9 and TRBJ2-3; 7 positions agree with TRBD2. Germline V gene data show CDR1 as SGDLS and CDR2 as YYNGEE. V shed 1 base and J 5 bases; nucleotides not matched to a gene: 10. The CDR3 is 16 amino acids. The CDR3 nucleotides read TGTGCCAGCAGCGTAAGCGCGGGAGTTCGAGGAGATACGCAGTATTTT. Its translation is CASSVSAGVRGDTQYF.

CDR3 sequence reads: CASSRIQGGLAGQQYF. The CDR3 region has the DNA TGTGCCAGCAGCAGAATCCAGGGGGGACTAGCGGGACAACAGTACTTC. This sequence joins TRBV7-6 and TRBJ2-7, with 13 bases aligning to TRBD2. The CDR3 totals 16 residues. The germline V gene has CDR1 SGHVS and CDR2 FNYEAQ. Trimming at V came to 5 bases and at J to 10 bases, leaving 14 bases not matched to a gene.